This T cell receptor beta chain emerged from a study of control samples from healthy donors and cancer patients. Here immunoSEQ multiplex PCR was the method, and the copy in TCRdb shows in-frame clones only, minus some. The sample comprises some 210,000 clones, about 90% of which are singletons, and roughly 1.9% rests with the top ten. Germline V gene sequence: CDR1 MGHDK, CDR2 SYGVNS. The CDR3 runs 14 residues. After removal of 5 bases from V and 2 bases from J, the junction contained 2 bases not matched to a gene. This TCR came from a man aged 30 to 45 in good health. This chain uses TRBV25-1 with TRBJ2-3, with 9 bases lining up with TRBD2. Sequencing input: blood. The CDR3 coding sequence is TGTGCCAGCAGTAGCGGGGGGATCACAGATACGCAGTATTTT. It specifies CASSSGGITDTQYF. Using reference TRBV25-1 and TRBJ2-3 for the parts outside the CDR3, the full variable domain is EADIYQTPRYLVIGTGKKITLECSQTMGHDKMYWYQQDPGMELHLIHYSYGVNSTEKGDLSSESTVSRIRTEHFPLTLESARPSHTSQYLCASSSGGITDTQYFGPGTRLTVL.